This T cell receptor (beta chain) was retrieved from a study of cytomegalovirus exposure and HLA in healthy donors. Study results and limitations: Immune exposure was documented only through CMV serostatus. Earlier analysis yielded a pattern in which most TCR beta V segments were productive about 90% or about 30% of the time.

As for this clone: The target antigen is unknown. Other DNA sequences in the same sample also yield this CDR3.

13 Jbeta primers and 60 Vbeta primers were used for the PCR. Sequencing was performed with immunoSEQ multiplex PCR; in TCRdb, only in-frame clones are kept and a portion is missing. Seen here are 90,000 to 120,000 clones, 74% observed once, and the top ten hold over 2.5%. Sequencing input: PBMCs. The clonotype comes from a man aged 50 to 59 in good health and CMV-seropositive.

The CDR3, as DNA: TGTGCCAGCAGCCTCCTAGGGGGGAACACTGAAGCTTTCTTT. Translating gives CASSLLGGNTEAFF. The chain is built from TRBV7-3 and TRBJ1-1, with D perhaps TRBD1 (6 bases). The CDR3 runs 14 residues. CDR1 and CDR2 (germline): SGHTA, FQGTGA. With 5 bases removed from V and 1 base from J, the gap between germline ends came to 11 bases.